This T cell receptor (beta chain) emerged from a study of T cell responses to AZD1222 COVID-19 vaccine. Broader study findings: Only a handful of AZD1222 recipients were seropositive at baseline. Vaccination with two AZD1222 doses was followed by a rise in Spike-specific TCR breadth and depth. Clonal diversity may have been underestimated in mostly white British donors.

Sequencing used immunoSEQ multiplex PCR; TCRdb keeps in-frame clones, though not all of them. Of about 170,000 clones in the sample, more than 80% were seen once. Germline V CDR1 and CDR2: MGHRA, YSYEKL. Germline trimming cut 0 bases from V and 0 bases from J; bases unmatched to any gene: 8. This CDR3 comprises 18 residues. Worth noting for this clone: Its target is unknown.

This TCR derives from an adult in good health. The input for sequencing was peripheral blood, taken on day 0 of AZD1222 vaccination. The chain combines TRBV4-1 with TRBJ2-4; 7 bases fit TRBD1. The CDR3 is CASSQEGDRVLAKNIQYF. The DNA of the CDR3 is TGCGCCAGCAGCCAAGAAGGGGACAGAGTCCTAGCCAAAAACATTCAGTACTTC.